This T cell receptor (beta chain) is drawn from a study of long-term antiretroviral therapy in people with HIV. The CDR3 runs 11 residues. Version v3.0 of the immunoSEQ assay ran at survey level. Measured with immunoSEQ multiplex PCR; TCRdb has only the in-frame clones, and not every one. The data show about 39,000 clones, about 86% seen once. The rearrangement links TRBV21-1 to TRBJ1-2. TRBV21-1 has pseudogene status. Source: unsorted PBMCs, taken 1.2 years after starting antiretroviral therapy. This receptor was taken from a woman in her forties or fifties with HIV. CDR3 region: CASRVEYGYTF. DNA for the CDR3: TGTGCCAGCAGGGTAGAATATGGCTACACCTTC.